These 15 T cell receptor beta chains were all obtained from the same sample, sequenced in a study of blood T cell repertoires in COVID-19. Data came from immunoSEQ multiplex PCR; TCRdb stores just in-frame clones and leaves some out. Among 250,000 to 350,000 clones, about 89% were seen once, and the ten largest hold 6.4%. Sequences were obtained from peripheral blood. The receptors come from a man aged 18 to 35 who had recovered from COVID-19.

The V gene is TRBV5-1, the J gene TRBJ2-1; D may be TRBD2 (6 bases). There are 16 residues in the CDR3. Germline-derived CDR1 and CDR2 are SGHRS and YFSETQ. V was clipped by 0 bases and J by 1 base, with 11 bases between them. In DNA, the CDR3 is TGCGCCAGCAGCTTGGCCCCGGGAGTTTCCTACAATGAGCAGTTCTTC. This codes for CASSLAPGVSYNEQFF.

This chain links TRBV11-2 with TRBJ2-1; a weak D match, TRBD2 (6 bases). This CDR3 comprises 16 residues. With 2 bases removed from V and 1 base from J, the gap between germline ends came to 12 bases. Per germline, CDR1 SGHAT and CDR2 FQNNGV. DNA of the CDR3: TGTGCCAGCAGCTTACTCCTAGCGAAGTCCTACAATGAGCAGTTCTTC. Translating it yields CASSLLLAKSYNEQFF.

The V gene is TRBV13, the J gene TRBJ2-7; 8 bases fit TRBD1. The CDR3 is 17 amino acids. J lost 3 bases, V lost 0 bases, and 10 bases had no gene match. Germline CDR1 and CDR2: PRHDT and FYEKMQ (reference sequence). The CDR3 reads CASSLGHLRQGRYEQYF. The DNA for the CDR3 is TGTGCCAGCAGCTTAGGTCACCTAAGACAGGGGCGCTACGAGCAGTACTTC.

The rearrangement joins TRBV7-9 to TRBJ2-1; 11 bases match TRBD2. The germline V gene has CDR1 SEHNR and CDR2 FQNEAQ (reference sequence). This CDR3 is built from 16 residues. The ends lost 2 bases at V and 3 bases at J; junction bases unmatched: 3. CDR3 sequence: CASSLRGLAVYNEQFF. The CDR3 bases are TGTGCCAGCAGCTTACGGGGACTAGCGGTCTACAATGAGCAGTTCTTC.

Here the CDR3 DNA reads TGTGCCAGCAGCTTAAAAACCCTGCGGGGGCTCAACAATGAGCAGTTCTTC. It specifies CASSLKTLRGLNNEQFF. This chain uses TRBV7-2 with TRBJ2-1, with D possibly being TRBD2 (7 bases). V was pared by 2 bases and J by 5 bases, with 19 bases between. Germline V CDR1 and CDR2: SGHTA, FQGNSA. The CDR3 covers 17 residues.

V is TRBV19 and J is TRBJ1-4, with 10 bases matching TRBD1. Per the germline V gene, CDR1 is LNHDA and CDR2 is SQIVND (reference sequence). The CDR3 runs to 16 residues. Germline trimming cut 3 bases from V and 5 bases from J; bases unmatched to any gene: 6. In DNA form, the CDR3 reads TGTGCCAGTAGTATGGCGAAGGGACAGGGGAATGAAAAACTGTTTTTT. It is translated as CASSMAKGQGNEKLFF.

In DNA, the CDR3 is TGTGCCAGCAGCCTGGGACTAGCGGAGAGCTACGAGCAGTACTTC. It specifies CASSLGLAESYEQYF. The rearrangement uses TRBV9 and TRBJ2-7; 11 bases align to TRBD2. From germline, CDR1 is SGDLS and CDR2 YYNGEE. CDR3 length equals 15 residues. J lost 3 bases, V lost 4 bases, and 6 bases had no gene match.

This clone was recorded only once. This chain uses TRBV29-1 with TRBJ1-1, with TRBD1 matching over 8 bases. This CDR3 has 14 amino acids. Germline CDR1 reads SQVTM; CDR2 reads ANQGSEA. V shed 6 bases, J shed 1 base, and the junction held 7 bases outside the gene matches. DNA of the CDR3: TGCAGCGTCGGGACAGGCCGGCGGAACACTGAAGCTTTCTTT. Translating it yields CSVGTGRRNTEAFF.

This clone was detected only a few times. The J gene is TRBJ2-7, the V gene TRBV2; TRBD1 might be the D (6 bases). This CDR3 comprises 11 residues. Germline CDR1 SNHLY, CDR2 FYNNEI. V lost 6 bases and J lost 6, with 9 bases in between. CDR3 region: CASSYRAEQYF. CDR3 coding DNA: TGTGCCAGCAGCTACAGGGCCGAGCAGTACTTC.

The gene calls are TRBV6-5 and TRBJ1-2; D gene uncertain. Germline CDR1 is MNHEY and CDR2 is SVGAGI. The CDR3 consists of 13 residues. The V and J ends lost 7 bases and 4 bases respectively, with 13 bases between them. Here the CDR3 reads CASTGVVGYGYTF. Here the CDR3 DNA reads TGTGCCAGCACCGGGGTTGTAGGCTATGGCTACACCTTC.

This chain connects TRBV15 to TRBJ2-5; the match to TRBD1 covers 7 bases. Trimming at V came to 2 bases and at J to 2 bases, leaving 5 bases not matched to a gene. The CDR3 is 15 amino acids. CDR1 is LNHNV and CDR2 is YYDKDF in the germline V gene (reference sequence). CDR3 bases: TGTGCCACCAGCAGAACACCGGGACAGCAAGAGACCCAGTACTTC. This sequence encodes CATSRTPGQQETQYF.

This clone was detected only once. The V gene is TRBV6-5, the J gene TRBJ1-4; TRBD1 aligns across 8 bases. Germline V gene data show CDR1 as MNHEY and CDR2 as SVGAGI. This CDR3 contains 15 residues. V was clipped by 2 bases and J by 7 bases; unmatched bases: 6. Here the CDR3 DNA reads TGTGCCAGCAGTTACACCGGACAGGGAGGTGAAAAACTGTTTTTT. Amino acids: CASSYTGQGGEKLFF.

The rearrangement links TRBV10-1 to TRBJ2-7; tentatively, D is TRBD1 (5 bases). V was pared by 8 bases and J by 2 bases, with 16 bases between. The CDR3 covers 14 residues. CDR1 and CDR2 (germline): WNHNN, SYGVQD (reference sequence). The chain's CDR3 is CASGSGASPYEQYF. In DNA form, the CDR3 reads TGCGCCAGCGGATCTGGGGCTAGTCCCTACGAGCAGTACTTC.

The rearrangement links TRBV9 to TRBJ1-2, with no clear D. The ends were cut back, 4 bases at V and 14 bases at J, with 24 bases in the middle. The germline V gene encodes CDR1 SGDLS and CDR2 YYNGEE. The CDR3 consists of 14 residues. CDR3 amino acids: CASSPPSALTGRTF. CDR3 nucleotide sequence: TGTGCCAGCAGCCCCCCCTCGGCCCTGACGGGAAGAACCTTC.

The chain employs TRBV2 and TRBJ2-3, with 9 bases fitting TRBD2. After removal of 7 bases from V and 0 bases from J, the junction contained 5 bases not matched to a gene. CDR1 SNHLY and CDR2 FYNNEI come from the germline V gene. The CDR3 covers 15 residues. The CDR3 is CASIGLAPSTDTQYF. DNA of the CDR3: TGTGCCAGCATTGGACTAGCGCCTAGCACAGATACGCAGTATTTT. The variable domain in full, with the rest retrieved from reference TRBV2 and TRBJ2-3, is EPEVTQTPSHQVTQMGQEVILRCVPISNHLYFYWYRQILGQKVEFLVSFYNNEISEKSEIFDDQFSVERPDGSNFTLKIRSTKLEDSAMYFCASIGLAPSTDTQYFGPGTRLTVL.